This TCR beta chain was sequenced in a study of cytomegalovirus exposure and HLA in healthy donors. The germline V gene has CDR1 MRHNA and CDR2 SNTAGT. This CDR3 comprises 13 residues. V lost 3 bases and J 11 bases, leaving 16 bases between the germline ends. PCR employed 60 Vbeta and 13 Jbeta primers. Data came from immunoSEQ multiplex PCR; TCRdb stores just in-frame clones and leaves some out. The profile covers some 140,000 clones, with about two thirds appearing a single time and 2% to 3% taken by the ten largest. The chain combines TRBV6-4 with TRBJ1-1; unclear D gene. This TCR derives from a woman in her 40s in good health and CMV-seronegative. What was sequenced was PBMCs. CDR3 nucleotides: TGTGCCAGCAGTGATTCCCCCGGGGTTGGGGCTTTCTTT. Translating gives CASSDSPGVGAFF.